These 20 T cell receptor beta chains originate from one sample sequenced in a study of shared clonotypes between healthy human individuals. TCRdb keeps only in-frame clones here, not all; method: immunoSEQ multiplex PCR. The data show around 1.4 million clones, 98% seen once. Material for sequencing was naive CD4+ T cells sorted from blood. Subset noted: CD45RA+ positively selected. These receptors were taken from a man aged 25-45 years in good health.

The chain combines TRBV30 with TRBJ1-1; 7 bases fit TRBD1. CDR1 and CDR2 from the germline V gene are GTSNPN and SVGIG (reference sequence). The trim removed 7 bases at V and 0 bases at J, leaving 5 bases unmatched. The CDR3 has 13 amino acids. In DNA form, the CDR3 reads TGTGCCTTATCCGGACAGGTGAACACTGAAGCTTTCTTT. It yields the protein CALSGQVNTEAFF.

This chain uses TRBV9 with TRBJ2-7; D ambiguous. Germline V gene lookup returns CDR1 SGDLS and CDR2 YYNGEE. The V and J ends lost 5 bases and 5 bases respectively, with 17 bases between them. The CDR3 has 14 amino acids. CDR3 loop: CASSPSSLLDEQYF. Written as DNA, the CDR3 is TGTGCCAGCAGTCCCTCTAGTCTGCTGGACGAGCAGTACTTC.

The chain links TRBV5-8 to TRBJ1-1; TRBD1 agrees at 8 bases. CDR1 and CDR2 from the germline V gene are SGHTS and YDEGEE. V was clipped by 3 bases and J by 5 bases; unmatched bases: 6. This CDR3 has 14 residues. As DNA, the CDR3 is TGTGCCAGCAGCTCTCAGGGGGCGCAGACTGAAGCTTTCTTT. Protein product: CASSSQGAQTEAFF.

The chain uses TRBV2 and TRBJ2-6; 7 bases match TRBD2. Losses at the gene ends were 0 bases for V and 0 bases for J; bases not matched to a gene: 11. The CDR3 contains 20 residues. Looked up from germline, CDR1 is SNHLY and CDR2 is FYNNEI. Here the CDR3 DNA reads TGTGCCAGCAGTGAAGCGCGGGGTCTAGCGGCCTTCTCTGGGGCCAACGTCCTGACTTTC. This translates into CASSEARGLAAFSGANVLTF.

J is TRBJ1-3 and V is TRBV2; 8 positions agree with TRBD1. Germline CDR1 is SNHLY and CDR2 is FYNNEI. The CDR3 consists of 15 residues. With V trimmed by 2 bases and J by 4 bases, 4 bases remained unmatched. CDR3 coding DNA: TGTGCCAGCAGTGAAATCAGGGGGCCAGGAAACACCATATATTTT. Its protein product is CASSEIRGPGNTIYF.

The V gene is TRBV18, the J gene TRBJ2-1; D perhaps matches TRBD2 (6 bases). Looked up from germline, CDR1 is KGHSH and CDR2 is LQKENI. V shed 3 bases and J shed 4 bases, with 13 bases lying between them. There are 15 residues in the CDR3. CDR3 sequence (DNA): TGTGCCAGCTCACCGCCGGCCCGGGGGTACAATGAGCAGTTCTTC. Protein sequence: CASSPPARGYNEQFF.

This chain links TRBV15 with TRBJ2-7; D possibly corresponds to TRBD2 (5 bases). There are 14 residues in the CDR3. Germline assignment: CDR1 LNHNV and CDR2 YYDKDF (reference sequence). Trimming left V 1 base short and J 3 bases short, with 10 bases between. The CDR3 region has the DNA TGTGCCACCAGCAGAGGACTACAAAACTACGAGCAGTACTTC. This encodes CATSRGLQNYEQYF.

This chain links TRBV11-3 with TRBJ2-1; D remains ambiguous. The CDR3 is 14 residues long. Germline V gene sequence: CDR1 SGHNT, CDR2 YENEEA. V was trimmed by 1 base and J by 2 bases, leaving 6 bases between them. CDR3 sequence: CASSLGSTYNEQFF. CDR3 DNA: TGTGCCAGCAGCTTAGGCTCCACCTACAATGAGCAGTTCTTC.

The chain recombines TRBV27 with TRBJ2-7, with 7 bases identical to TRBD2. With V trimmed by 4 bases and J by 9 bases, 3 bases remained unmatched. This CDR3 comprises 11 residues. Germline V gene data show CDR1 as MNHEY and CDR2 as SMNVEV (reference sequence). This CDR3 reads CASSSAGVQYF. Here the CDR3 DNA reads TGTGCCAGCAGTTCCGCGGGGGTGCAGTACTTC.

To note about this clone: The same CDR3 arises from other DNA sequences in this sample as well. The CDR3 sequence: CASRTGGTDTQYF. The DNA for the CDR3 is TGTGCCAGTCGCACCGGCGGCACAGATACGCAGTATTTT. The chain carries TRBV19 and TRBJ2-3; unclear D gene. V was shortened by 8 bases and J by 1 base, with 10 bases between the two germline ends. CDR3 length equals 13 residues. Germline CDR1 and CDR2: LNHDA and SQIVND (reference sequence).

The rearrangement joins TRBV2 to TRBJ1-1; 7 bases are shared with TRBD1. The CDR3 contains 11 residues. Looked up from germline, CDR1 is SNHLY and CDR2 is FYNNEI. Here the CDR3 DNA reads TGTGCAGGGGGCCCGGGCACTGAAGCTTTCTTT. This sequence encodes CAGGPGTEAFF.

The CDR3 region has the DNA TGTGCCAGCAGCTTAGGATCCGGGAGTACCTCCTACGAGCAGTACTTC. Its translation is CASSLGSGSTSYEQYF. The V gene is TRBV7-2, the J gene TRBJ2-7; TRBD2 is a possible D gene (6 bases). This CDR3 is built from 16 residues. Germline CDR1 and CDR2: SGHTA and FQGNSA. Deletions cut 1 base from V and 0 bases from J, with 13 bases between.

A note on this clone: The sample carries other DNA sequences with the same CDR3. This chain uses TRBV19 with TRBJ1-5, with D possibly TRBD1 on 5 matching bases. The CDR3 sequence is 14 residues long. V was cut by 6 bases and J by 1 base, with 10 bases left in between. The germline V gene encodes CDR1 LNHDA and CDR2 SQIVND (reference sequence). This chain's CDR3 is CASRGDSSNQPQHF. The CDR3 DNA sequence: TGTGCCAGTAGAGGGGACTCCAGCAATCAGCCCCAGCATTTT. The entire variable domain, with the rest obtained from reference TRBV19 and TRBJ1-5, is as follows: DGGITQSPKYLFRKEGQNVTLSCEQNLNHDAMYWYRQDPGQGLRLIYYSQIVNDFQKGDIAEGYSVSREKKESFPLTVTSAQKNPTAFYLCASRGDSSNQPQHFGDGTRLSIL.

This chain joins TRBV7-8 and TRBJ1-2, with D possibly TRBD1 on 5 matching bases. Trimming cost V 1 base and J 4 bases, with 13 bases left between them. CDR3 length equals 15 residues. Germline CDR1 and CDR2: SGHVS and FQNEAQ. The CDR3 sequence: CASSLGDRDSYGYTF. CDR3 in DNA: TGTGCCAGCAGCTTAGGTGACAGAGACAGCTATGGCTACACCTTC. The full variable domain, in which reference TRBV7-8 and TRBJ1-2 provide the parts outside the CDR3, is GAGVSQSPRYKVAKRGQDVALRCDPISGHVSLFWYQQALGQGPEFLTYFQNEAQLDKSGLPSDRFFAERPEGSVSTLKIQRTQQEDSAVYLCASSLGDRDSYGYTFGSGTRLTVV.

V usage is TRBV5-4 and J usage is TRBJ1-2; D is perhaps TRBD1 (5 bases). Germline V gives CDR1 SGHNT, CDR2 YYREEE (reference sequence). There are 15 residues in the CDR3. V dropped 2 bases and J dropped 5 bases, with 16 bases sitting between them. DNA for the CDR3: TGTGCCAGCAGCTTCCCGGTGGGGGGAGTTTATGGCTACACCTTC. Translation gives CASSFPVGGVYGYTF.

CDR3 bases: TGTGCCAGCAGCTTGTCTCGGACTAGCGGGGGCAATGAGCAGTTCTTC. Translating it yields CASSLSRTSGGNEQFF. The chain is built from TRBV7-9 and TRBJ2-1; 13 bases map to TRBD2. V lost 3 bases and J lost 6; bases outside the gene matches: 5. Per germline, CDR1 SEHNR and CDR2 FQNEAQ (reference sequence). This CDR3 has 16 residues.

A word on this clone: Other nucleotide sequences from this sample produce the same CDR3. The V gene is TRBV28, the J gene TRBJ1-4, with D uncertain. The length of the CDR3 is 12 residues. Germline lookup yields CDR1 MDHEN and CDR2 SYDVKM. With 1 base removed from V and 7 bases from J, the gap between germline ends came to 4 bases. For the CDR3, the DNA is TGTGCCAGCAGTTTATACAGTGAAAAACTGTTTTTT. Translated, it gives CASSLYSEKLFF.

The chain joins TRBV29-1 to TRBJ1-3; D is unclear. Germline CDR1 SQVTM, CDR2 ANQGSEA. The ends were cut back, 4 bases at V and 0 bases at J, with 7 bases in the middle. This CDR3 comprises 13 residues. In DNA form, the CDR3 reads TGCAGCGTTGTAGAAATCTCTGGAAACACCATATATTTT. Encoded protein: CSVVEISGNTIYF.

Only one count was recorded for this clone. The J gene is TRBJ1-3, the V gene TRBV28, with D tentatively TRBD1 (6 bases). Trimming took 5 bases from V and 0 from J, leaving 8 bases between them. Germline CDR1 and CDR2: MDHEN and SYDVKM. This CDR3 is built from 14 residues. The CDR3 is CASSTGYSGNTIYF. In DNA form, the CDR3 reads TGTGCCAGCAGTACAGGGTACTCTGGAAACACCATATATTTT.

The CDR3 DNA sequence: TGCGCCAGCAGGGAGGGGCAACTTTCCTACAATGAGCAGTTCTTC. Its translation: CASREGQLSYNEQFF. The chain links TRBV5-1 to TRBJ2-1, with D tentatively TRBD2 (6 bases). Looked up from germline, CDR1 is SGHRS and CDR2 is YFSETQ. The CDR3 consists of 15 residues. Between the trimmed V and J ends, which lost 5 bases and 1 base, there was a span of 13 bases. The full variable domain, with the rest looked up from reference TRBV5-1 and TRBJ2-1, is KAGVTQTPRYLIKTRGQQVTLSCSPISGHRSVSWYQQTPGQGLQFLFEYFSETQRNKGNFPGRFSGRQFSNSRSEMNVSTLELGDSALYLCASREGQLSYNEQFFGPGTRLTVL.